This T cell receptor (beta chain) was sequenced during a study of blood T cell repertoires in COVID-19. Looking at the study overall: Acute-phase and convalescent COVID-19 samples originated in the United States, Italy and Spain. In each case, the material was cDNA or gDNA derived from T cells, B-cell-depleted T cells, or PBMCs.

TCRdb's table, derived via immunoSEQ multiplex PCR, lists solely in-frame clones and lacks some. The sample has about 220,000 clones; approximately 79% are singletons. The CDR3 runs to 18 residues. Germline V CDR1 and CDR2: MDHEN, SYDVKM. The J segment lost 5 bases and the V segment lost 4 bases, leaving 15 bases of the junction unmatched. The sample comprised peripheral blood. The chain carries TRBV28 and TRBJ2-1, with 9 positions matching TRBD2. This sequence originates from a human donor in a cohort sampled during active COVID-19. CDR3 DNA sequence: TGTGCCAGCAGTTCTCGTATAGCGGGAGAGACAAGGGACAATGAGCAGTTCTTC. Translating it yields CASSSRIAGETRDNEQFF.